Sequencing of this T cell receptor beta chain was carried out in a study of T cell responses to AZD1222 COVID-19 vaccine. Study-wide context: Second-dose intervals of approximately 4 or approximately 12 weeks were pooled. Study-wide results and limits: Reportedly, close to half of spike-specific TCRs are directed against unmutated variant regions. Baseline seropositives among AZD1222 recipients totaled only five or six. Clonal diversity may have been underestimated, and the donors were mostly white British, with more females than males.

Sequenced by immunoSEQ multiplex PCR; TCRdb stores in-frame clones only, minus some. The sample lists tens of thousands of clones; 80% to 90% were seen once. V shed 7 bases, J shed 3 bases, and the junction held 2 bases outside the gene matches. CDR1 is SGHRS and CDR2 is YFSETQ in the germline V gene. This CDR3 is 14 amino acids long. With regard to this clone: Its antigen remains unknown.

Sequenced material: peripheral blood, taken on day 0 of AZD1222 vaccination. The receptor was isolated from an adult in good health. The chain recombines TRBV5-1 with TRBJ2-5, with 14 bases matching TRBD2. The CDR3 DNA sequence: TGCGCCAGCTGGGGACTAGCGGGAGAAGAGACCCAGTACTTC. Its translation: CASWGLAGEETQYF.